This T cell receptor beta chain was found in a study of blood T cell repertoires in COVID-19. The authors' processing: Estimation of nucleated cell counts relied on the amplification of reference gene primers. Only in-frame clones appear in the TCRdb table, and some are missing; sequencing was by immunoSEQ multiplex PCR. Clonal size and the V and J genes are those of that table, whereas D and trimming came from the DNA. The sample lists around 220,000 clones; around nine tenths were seen once. V was shortened by 7 bases and J by 1 base, with 12 bases between the two germline ends. The CDR3 runs 14 residues. Germline loops: CDR1 SGHTA, CDR2 FQGNSA.

Sample: PBMCs or T cells enriched from blood (not recorded which). This chain uses TRBV7-2 with TRBJ2-3; D remains unclear. The source of this sequence is a woman in her forties or fifties with acute COVID-19. DNA of the CDR3: TGTGCCAGCACCCCGACACACCGCACAGATACGCAGTATTTT. It specifies CASTPTHRTDTQYF.